This T cell receptor beta chain was found in a study of regulatory T cells in long-lasting Graves disease. Overall study results and limits: Persistent-disease Graves' patients showed less TCR diversity than new cases. TRBV28, TRBJ1-2 and TRBJ2-5 were segments that persistent disease favored.

A remark on this clonotype: Its matching antigen is unknown. It may be a read error: a sequence one base away is much more abundant.

HTBI primers from iRepertoire and Arm-PCR of CDR3 regions yielded the TCR beta libraries. TCRdb independently ran MiXCR on the multiplex PCR reads; one entry per CDR3 protein. Among a few hundred thousand distinct CDR3 sequences listed, around 11% were seen once. Time point described: newly diagnosed GD, antithyroid drugs for less than 3 months. Generation of the TCR library employed RNA extracted from PBMCs. Germline CDR1 MDHEN, CDR2 SYDVKM. Trimming removed 6 bases from V and 3 bases from J, with 9 bases in between. This CDR3 is built from 12 residues. This same sample was also taken into another study, of T cells in Graves' hyperthyroidism and ophthalmopathy. That paper adds: HTBI primers were employed in a first-round RT-PCR of the TCR CDR3.

The chain employs TRBV28 and TRBJ2-7; D gene unclear. The clonotype comes from a woman aged 18 to 35 with Graves disease. This specimen was peripheral blood mononuclear cells (PBMCs), taken at new diagnosis, from a patient treated with antithyroid drugs. The CDR3 is CASRSTFYEQYF. CDR3 in DNA: TGTGCCAGCAGATCAACCTTCTACGAGCAGTACTTC. Full variable domain (missing parts from reference TRBV28 and TRBJ2-7): DVKVTQSSRYLVKRTGEKVFLECVQDMDHENMFWYRQDPGLGLRLIYFSYDVKMKEKGDIPEGYSVSREKKERFSLILESASTNQTSMYLCASRSTFYEQYFGPGTRLTVT.